This is a list of T cell receptor beta chains from one sample in a study of blood T cell repertoires in COVID-19. Clones were read by immunoSEQ multiplex PCR, and TCRdb kept only the in-frame ones, dropping some. Of some 64,000 clones listed, 75% to 80% are singletons. Sequencing input: peripheral blood. The receptors come from an older woman with acute or convalescent COVID-19. CDR3s include the opening cysteine and the closing phenylalanine or tryptophan. D genes are given only for firm matches. Rows give clone size only sometimes, using once, few, many, or a class for an expanded clone.

v_call	clone_size	j_call	d_call	cdr3_aa	cdr3_nt
TRBV2	few	TRBJ2-7	.	CASRAGSSYEQYF	TGTGCCAGCAGGGCCGGGAGTTCCTACGAGCAGTACTTC
TRBV6-6	.	TRBJ2-1	TRBD1	CASSRDSYNEQFF	TGTGCCAGCAGTCGGGACAGCTACAATGAGCAGTTCTTC
TRBV5-4	.	TRBJ2-5	.	CASSLGGVGETQYF	TGTGCCAGCAGCTTGGGCGGGGTCGGGGAGACCCAGTACTTC
TRBV6-5	few	TRBJ2-7	TRBD1	CASSYDNRGVGEQYF	TGTGCCAGCAGTTACGACAACAGGGGAGTAGGCGAGCAGTACTTC
TRBV3-1/TRBV3-2	.	TRBJ2-7	.	CASSQGPGEQYF	TGTGCCAGCAGCCAAGGGCCCGGGGAGCAGTACTTC
TRBV5-1	once	TRBJ2-5	.	CASSLGSGETQYF	TGCGCCAGCAGCTTGGGGAGTGGCGAGACCCAGTACTTC
TRBV9	few	TRBJ1-6	.	CASSVGYRQNSPLHF	TGTGCCAGCAGCGTAGGGTACAGGCAAAATTCACCCCTCCACTTT
TRBV5-6	.	TRBJ1-3	.	CASSLKGGYGNTIYF	TGTGCCAGCAGCTTGAAAGGAGGTTACGGAAACACCATATATTTT
TRBV9	.	TRBJ2-3	.	CASSVVGDGTDTQYF	TGTGCCAGCAGCGTAGTAGGGGATGGGACAGATACGCAGTATTTT
TRBV6-1	.	TRBJ1-5	.	CASSEGGPITQHF	TGTGCCAGCAGTGAGGGGGGGCCAATAACCCAGCATTTT
TRBV6-5	.	TRBJ1-5	TRBD1	CAVRQGVGNQPQHF	TGTGCCGTACGACAGGGGGTAGGCAATCAGCCCCAGCATTTT
TRBV28	.	TRBJ2-3	.	CASSLGGGADTQYF	TGTGCCAGCAGCCTAGGAGGGGGGGCAGATACGCAGTATTTT
TRBV19	.	TRBJ2-3	.	CASSIAVSYTDTQYF	TGTGCCAGTAGTATAGCGGTGTCTTATACAGATACGCAGTATTTT
TRBV2	.	TRBJ1-2	TRBD1	CASKRDTGDDGYTF	TGTGCCAGCAAAAGGGACACAGGGGATGATGGCTACACCTTC
TRBV13	.	TRBJ2-7	TRBD2	CASSGTRGEQYF	TGTGCCAGCAGCGGGACTAGAGGCGAGCAGTACTTC
TRBV3-1/TRBV3-2	.	TRBJ2-2	.	CASSPGGTGELFF	TGTGCCAGCAGCCCCGGGGGTACCGGGGAGCTGTTTTTT
TRBV10-3	.	TRBJ2-7	TRBD1	CAIMDRGPQEQYF	TGTGCCATCATGGACAGGGGGCCTCAAGAGCAGTACTTC
TRBV14	.	TRBJ2-7	.	CASSQGGGKPYEQYF	TGTGCCAGCAGCCAAGGTGGGGGGAAACCCTACGAGCAGTACTTC
TRBV7-9	.	TRBJ2-1	.	CASSLEGAYNEQFF	TGTGCCAGCAGCTTAGAGGGAGCCTACAATGAGCAGTTCTTC
TRBV5-5	.	TRBJ1-2	.	CASSSHGVWRATINYGYTF	TGTGCCAGCAGCTCGCATGGCGTTTGGCGCGCGACTATTAACTATGGCTACACCTTC
TRBV27	.	TRBJ1-4	.	CAPTGETNEKLFF	TGTGCACCCACGGGTGAAACTAATGAAAAACTGTTTTTT
TRBV7-8	.	TRBJ2-3	.	CASSPSAGRDTQYF	TGTGCCAGCAGCCCCAGCGCGGGACGAGATACGCAGTATTTT
TRBV5-1	.	TRBJ1-5	.	CASSPHGQDSNQPQHF	TGCGCCAGCAGCCCGCATGGGCAGGATAGCAATCAGCCCCAGCATTTT
TRBV18	.	TRBJ2-7	.	CASSPDGSSYEQYF	TGTGCCAGCTCACCCGATGGGAGCTCCTACGAGCAGTACTTC
TRBV19	.	TRBJ1-1	.	CASITLGGTLGTEAFF	TGTGCCAGTATTACCCTGGGGGGGACGTTGGGCACTGAAGCTTTCTTT
TRBV6-6	.	TRBJ1-1	.	CASSLGAMNTEAFF	TGTGCCAGCAGCCTTGGTGCTATGAACACTGAAGCTTTCTTT
TRBV28	.	TRBJ2-7	.	CASSLDPYEGQYF	TGTGCCAGCAGTTTGGACCCCTACGAGGGGCAGTACTTC
TRBV5-5	.	TRBJ1-4	.	CASRRSGEKLFF	TGTGCCAGCAGGCGCAGCGGTGAAAAACTGTTTTTT
TRBV7-8	.	TRBJ1-5	TRBD1	CASSRQGNQPQHF	TGTGCCAGCAGCAGACAGGGGAATCAGCCCCAGCATTTT